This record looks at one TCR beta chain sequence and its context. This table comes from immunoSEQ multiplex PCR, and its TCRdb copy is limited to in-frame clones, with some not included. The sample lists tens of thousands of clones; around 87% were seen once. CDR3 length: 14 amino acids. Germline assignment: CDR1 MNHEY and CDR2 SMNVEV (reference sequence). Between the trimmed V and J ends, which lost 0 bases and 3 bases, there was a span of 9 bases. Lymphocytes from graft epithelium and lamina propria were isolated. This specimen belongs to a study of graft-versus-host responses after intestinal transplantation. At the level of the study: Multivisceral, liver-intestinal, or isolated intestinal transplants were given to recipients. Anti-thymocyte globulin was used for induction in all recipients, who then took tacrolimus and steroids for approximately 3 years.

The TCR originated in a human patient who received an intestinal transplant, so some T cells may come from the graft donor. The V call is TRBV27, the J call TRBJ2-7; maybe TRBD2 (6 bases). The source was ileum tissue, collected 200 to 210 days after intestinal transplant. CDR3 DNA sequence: TGTGCCAGCAGTTTATCGGGACTGTTCTACGAGCAGTACTTC. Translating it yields CASSLSGLFYEQYF.